The clone carrying this T cell receptor beta chain appeared a few times. This record belongs to a study of human T cells and chemical hapten exposure. The V end was cut by 0 bases, the J end by 4 bases, with 7 bases between. Looked up from germline, CDR1 is SGHRS and CDR2 is YFSETQ. The CDR3 is made up of 14 amino acids. Time point of the sample: patch test 3, about 24 weeks after DPC sensitization. The treatment: therapeutic diphenylcyclopropenone sensitization with weekly scalp DPC. Unfractionated whole blood was the source of the extracted total RNA. MiXCR was run by TCRdb on the RACE reads, yielding one entry per CDR3 protein. The top ten hold over 20% of the sample, which has approximately 41,000 distinct CDR3 sequences, more than 8% seen once.

This clonotype was obtained from a man between 50 and 59 years old with alopecia areata. Some clones in this sample may be carry-over from other donors' samples. The rearrangement links TRBV5-1 to TRBJ1-4; D is undetermined. This specimen was whole blood, taken in connection with sensitization to the hapten diphenylcyclopropenone (DPC). The CDR3 bases are TGCGCCAGCAGCTTGGAAAGGATTAATGAAAAACTGTTTTTT. Its translation: CASSLERINEKLFF. Looking up the rest from reference TRBV5-1 and TRBJ1-4 gives the full variable domain: KAGVTQTPRYLIKTRGQQVTLSCSPISGHRSVSWYQQTPGQGLQFLFEYFSETQRNKGNFPGRFSGRQFSNSRSEMNVSTLELGDSALYLCASSLERINEKLFFGSGTQLSVL.